The table lists the clone carrying this T cell receptor beta chain with a few counts. Its antigen is not identified. The record originates from a study of cytomegalovirus exposure and HLA in healthy donors. Study at large: The approximately 120 validation repertoires, a later analysis reported, used the same platform as the approximately 650 first-cohort repertoires. Regarding the study as a whole: The listing of 150 to 200 TCR beta chains classed them as cytomegalovirus-associated. In a later analysis, first-cohort TCR clusters were found to tend to co-occur in the 120 or so validation repertoires.

Generated by immunoSEQ multiplex PCR, the TCRdb table keeps only in-frame clones and is missing some. The sample carries roughly 200,000 clones, 86% recorded once. V lost 6 bases and J lost 3; bases outside the gene matches: 2. CDR1 is SNHLY and CDR2 is FYNNEI in the germline V gene. The length of the CDR3 is 13 residues. This receptor was taken from a man aged 25 to 40 in good health and CMV-seropositive. Sequencing used PBMCs. J is TRBJ1-5 and V is TRBV2; 7 bases match TRBD1. This CDR3 is CASRGQPNQPQHF. The CDR3 bases are TGTGCCAGCAGGGGACAGCCCAATCAGCCCCAGCATTTT.